The 10 T cell receptor beta chains in this list originate from one sample, sequenced in a study of T-cell reconstitution after alpha-beta-depleted transplantation in children (dated by TCRdb to the mid-2010s). The library was prepared using PCR. TCRdb names Illumina HiSeq 2500 as the instrument used. TCR libraries were prepared with molecular barcoding, using unique molecular identifiers to normalize TCRbeta repertoire quantification. TCRdb cleaned the public reads at Q25 with fastp, built clones with MiXCR and kept in-frame beta chains. Entries are consolidated by CDR3 protein sequence, retaining the most common genes and DNA. The sample table records some 9,700 distinct CDR3 sequences; roughly 13% of these occur just once. Of the sample, less than 60% is held by the ten largest clones. Reading the label with the study, this specimen's time point is: day 60 (about 2 months) after transplantation. The treatment or condition label for this specimen denotes: allogeneic hematopoietic cell transplantation with graft depleted of TCRalphabeta T cells and CD19 B cells.

This material consisted of PBMCs, mostly from graft donor cells, taken 60 days after TCRalphabeta/CD19-depleted stem cell transplant. These receptors all come from a male patient between 10 and 17 years old who had a stem cell transplant for acute lymphoblastic leukemia, so the T cells may come from the graft donor.

This clonotype was recorded a few times. The chain is built from TRBV6-6 and TRBJ1-2, with TRBD1 matching 7 bases. The CDR3 loop spans 13 amino acids. With 11 bases clipped from V and 2 bases from J, the junction kept 8 bases outside the gene matches. Germline V gives CDR1 MNHNY, CDR2 SVGAGI (reference sequence). CDR3 sequence reads: CAARDRENYGYTF. As DNA, the CDR3 is TGTGCCGCCCGGGACAGAGAGAACTATGGCTACACCTTC.

The sample holds many counts of this clonotype. The chain carries TRBV7-9 and TRBJ2-7, with unresolved D. This CDR3 contains 12 residues. V lost 3 bases and J lost 4, with 7 bases in between. Germline assignment: CDR1 SEHNR and CDR2 FQNEAQ (reference sequence). The CDR3 DNA reads TGTGCCAGCAGCTTTATATCATACGAGCAGTACTTC. It encodes CASSFISYEQYF.

This clonotype was found many times. The chain carries TRBV19 and TRBJ1-5, with TRBD1 matching over 10 bases. The germline CDR1 and CDR2 sequences are LNHDA and SQIVND (reference sequence). CDR3 length equals 15 residues. V shed 5 bases, J shed 4 bases, and the junction held 5 bases outside the gene matches. CDR3 loop: CASSFTDRGNQPQHF. In nucleotides, the CDR3 is TGTGCCAGTAGTTTTACGGACAGGGGGAATCAGCCCCAGCATTTT.

This clonotype was detected many times. J is TRBJ2-2 and V is TRBV12-3 or TRBV12-4, with 7 bases that match TRBD2. V lost 2 bases and J lost 5; bases outside the gene matches: 5. The CDR3 has 15 amino acids. The CDR3 spells CASSLSGLGTGELFF. In DNA form, the CDR3 reads TGTGCCAGCAGTTTATCCGGACTAGGTACCGGGGAGCTGTTTTTT.

The chain uses TRBV20-1 and TRBJ1-2, with D perhaps TRBD1 (5 bases). The germline V gene encodes CDR1 DFQATT and CDR2 SNEGSKA (reference sequence). The ends were cut back, 3 bases at V and 4 bases at J, with 9 bases in the middle. This CDR3 has 12 amino acids. The CDR3 DNA sequence: TGCAGTGCTAGGGGGGGAAGCTATGGCTACACCTTC. The encoded protein is CSARGGSYGYTF.

The sample holds many counts of this clonotype. V is TRBV7-6 and J is TRBJ1-1; tentative D call: TRBD1 (6 bases). This CDR3 is built from 14 residues. Trimming shortened V by 5 bases and J by 2 bases, and 12 bases separated the two germline ends. Germline loops: CDR1 SGHVS, CDR2 FNYEAQ. DNA of the CDR3: TGTGCCAGCAGCCCGACAGGCTCCAACACTGAAGCTTTCTTT. Translated: CASSPTGSNTEAFF.

This chain joins TRBV19 and TRBJ1-2; no reliable D call. The ends were cut back, 3 bases at V and 8 bases at J, with 10 bases in the middle. CDR3 length: 12 residues. CDR1 is LNHDA and CDR2 is SQIVND in the germline V gene (reference sequence). CDR3 sequence: CASSISRMGYTF. DNA of the CDR3: TGTGCCAGTAGTATTTCCAGGATGGGCTACACCTTC.

This clonotype was picked up a small number of times. This chain connects TRBV5-1 to TRBJ2-1; 7 nucleotides match TRBD2. The CDR3 totals 14 residues. The germline V gene encodes CDR1 SGHRS and CDR2 YFSETQ. Germline trimming cut 0 bases from V and 9 bases from J; bases unmatched to any gene: 6. This CDR3 reads CASSLAGRAGEQFF. In DNA, the CDR3 is TGCGCCAGCAGCTTGGCGGGGAGGGCCGGTGAGCAGTTCTTC.

The chain joins TRBV25-1 to TRBJ2-5; D possibly uses TRBD1 or TRBD2 (5 bases each). V shed 3 bases and J shed 5 bases, with 19 bases lying between them. The germline CDR1 and CDR2 sequences are MGHDK and SYGVNS. The CDR3 is 16 amino acids. DNA of the CDR3: TGTGCCAGCAGTGAGTACCGGGACGGCGTATCGGAGACCCAGTACTTC. Its protein product is CASSEYRDGVSETQYF.

In this sample, this clonotype turned up once. The chain joins TRBV6-7 to TRBJ1-5, with D possibly matching TRBD1 (5 bases). TRBV6-7 is classed as an ORF, of uncertain function. The length of the CDR3 is 11 residues. The V end lost 6 bases, the J end lost 7 bases, and 7 bases lay between the germline ends. The CDR3 is CASRRGQPQHF. CDR3 bases: TGTGCCAGCAGGAGGGGACAGCCCCAGCATTTT.